This T cell receptor beta chain stems from a study of cytomegalovirus exposure and HLA in healthy donors. CDR3 size: 13 residues. Germline assignment: CDR1 MNHNS and CDR2 SASEGT. Trimming shortened V by 0 bases and J by 7 bases, and 9 bases separated the two germline ends. Primers: 60 Vbeta forward and 13 Jbeta reverse. TCRdb's table, derived via immunoSEQ multiplex PCR, lists solely in-frame clones and lacks some. Of fewer than 250,000 clones listed, 70% to 80% are singletons. This clone appeared a few times. Its specificity is not known. The study, taken as a whole, reports: Listed as cytomegalovirus-associated were 150 to 200 TCR beta chains. In a later analysis, TCR beta V- and J-gene trimming showed a link to a missense DCLRE1C variant. Among the CMV-associated chains, a few were confirmed in vitro as specific for CMV antigens. Earlier results showed most TCR beta V segments being productive about 87% or about 30% of the time.

The chain uses TRBV6-1 and TRBJ1-1, with D unclear. This sequence originates from a woman under 40 in good health and CMV-seropositive. Specimen: PBMCs. As DNA, the CDR3 is TGTGCCAGCAGTGAAGCTGGGGAGCTTGAAGCTTTCTTT. Translated, it gives CASSEAGELEAFF.